This record looks at one TCR beta chain sequence and its context. Its antigen is currently not known. Base qualities are not provided; no much larger clone lies one nucleotide away. V and J lose 5 bases and 6 bases, and a span of 9 bases separates them. CDR1 is given as MNHEY and CDR2 as SMNVEV, both from the germline V gene (reference sequence). Measured from the cysteine to the phenylalanine, the CDR3 is 12 residues long. Only the CDR3 part of the read is kept: 36 bases, read in frame from the first base. Receptor libraries were prepared by the immunoSEQ multiplex PCR assay. A mixture of 60 forward primers for TCR Vbeta segments and 13 reverse primers for TCR Jbeta segments was used in the multiplex PCR. The CDR3 region of rearranged TCR beta genes was amplified from genomic DNA by a multiplex PCR assay. The amplified TCR beta libraries were sequenced on the Illumina HiSeq System as 87-base-pair reads. In the source study's methods: A later analysis counted 65 million to 90 million unique TCR beta chains across the 550 to 800 repertoires, and some 11 million of these chains were shared by at least two donors. Raw reads were error-corrected and collapsed into unique sequences by a nearest-neighbor algorithm in which closely related sequences were merged to remove PCR and sequencing errors. CDR3 sequences were aligned to IMGT reference sequences to assign V, D and J gene segments. Each retained sequence needed at least a six-nucleotide match to both a V gene segment and a J gene segment. Rearrangements were classified as productive when the CDR3 lacked stop codons and remained in frame with V and J, and all other rearrangements were classified as non-productive. Following IMGT convention, CDR3 was defined as the stretch from the second conserved V-encoded cysteine up to the conserved J-encoded phenylalanine. In an earlier analysis of 550 to 650 of the donors, sequences lacking an unambiguous match to a single V gene segment were excluded. An earlier analysis of under 750 of the donors called V segments functional above 56.7% productive rearrangements and segregating when the between-donor standard deviation exceeded 5%. A statistical classification framework was developed to diagnose cytomegalovirus status using the catalog of TCR beta chain sequences. In a later analysis, V and J genes were assigned by comparing TCR nucleotide sequences against IMGT/GENE-DB human TR gene sequences. Using the TCRdist pipeline, a later analysis assigned CDR3 sequences along with most-parsimonious VDJ recombination scenarios. A later analysis defined each TCR beta chain by its CDR3 amino acid sequence plus V-gene family, and excluded reads lacking a unique V-gene family. To address suspected cross-contamination and a sequencing artifact, a later analysis removed approximately 590 highly shared, low-generation-probability nucleotide sequences. In a later analysis, a clonal expansion index for each public chain was calculated from normalized within-repertoire ranks of inferred template counts. Generation probabilities in a later analysis came from a VDJ recombination model fitted to out-of-frame rearrangements, and those results were checked against IGoR. A later analysis scored TCR-TCR, TCR-HLA and TCR-CMV co-occurrence with hypergeometric tests, applying a repertoire-size bias correction to TCR pairs. A later analysis estimated false discovery rates by permuting HLA or CMV assignments 20 times. In a later analysis, co-occurring TCRs were grouped with DBSCAN, and TCRdist sequence similarity was added when clustering was performed within HLA-allele-positive subsets. Repertoires with fewer than 30,000 or more than 120,000 public chains were left out of co-occurrence clustering, as were a handful of repertoires with anomalous nucleotide sharing. In its TCRdb copy, this immuneACCESS table keeps in-frame sequences only and misses some clones. Where compared with another copy, unresolved V genes explain less than half of these, and the others have no known cause. V, J and clone size reflect that table, while D and trimming were determined from the DNA. Recorded for this sample are more than 90,000 clones; 78% of them occurred a single time. The ten most abundant clones make up about 4% of the sample.

In total, approximately 700 healthy bone marrow donors made up the cohort. At the time of sampling, all cohort members were nominally healthy, though unrecorded immune exposures were likely present. The donor was CMV seropositive and belonged to the group of 250 to 300 seropositive cohort members. Each donor provided a peripheral blood sample, and peripheral blood mononuclear cells were used for TCR beta sequencing. The Qiagen DNeasy Blood Extraction Kit was used to extract genomic DNA from the blood cell samples. The data derive from a study of cytomegalovirus exposure and HLA in healthy donors (dated by TCRdb to about 2017). Context from the whole study: An earlier analysis of some 620 of the donors reported approximately 280 Gb of sequence data and 117 million unique TCR beta sequences obtained from some 170 million T cells. An early release that covered around 590 HLA-typed donors contained approximately 300 gigabases of sequencing data and tens of millions of unique TCR sequences. Of the roughly 420 genotyped donors, more than 75% were placed in the genetic ancestry cluster associated with self-reported Caucasian donors. The study aimed to test whether signatures of past pathogen exposure could be identified by cataloging public T cell receptors. The T cell repertoires of around 670 subjects were profiled by immunosequencing and related to cytomegalovirus serostatus. In addition to the first cohort of roughly 670 subjects, a separate validation cohort of approximately 130 different subjects was used. The study combined high-throughput TCR immunosequencing, statistical association of individual TCRs with disease status, and machine learning to predict cytomegalovirus infection status. A later analysis re-analyzed previously published TCR beta repertoires from about 730 donors and added high-resolution HLA genotyping to study TCR occurrence patterns. Rather than drawing on any new phenotypic data, the later analysis identified candidate immune exposures from TCR beta sequences and the way those sequences occurred across donors. An earlier analysis of some 500 of the donors used high-throughput TCR beta sequencing to judge whether each TCR beta V gene segment behaved as functional or pseudogenic. Alongside the repertoire data, information on donor age, sex, ethnicity and CMV serostatus was compiled. Genome-wide SNP genotypes for about three fifths of the roughly 700 donors were used in a later genetic analysis, which treated that subset as a discovery cohort. Every repertoire in the discovery cohort had been generated on one and the same sequencing platform. HLA typing included class I and class II loci at four-digit resolution. Typing coverage differed by locus: A, B, C, DRB1 and DQB1 were typed in roughly 620-640 donors, DQA1 in approximately 520, DPA1 in 600 to 610, and DPB1 in about 450. Because of strong linkage in the cohort, roughly five DR-DQ haplotypes were treated as single units for association and clustering. Across 398 genotyped donors of the cohort, an average of about 240,000 unique TCR beta nucleotide sequences per donor were sequenced, and approximately 17% of those sequences were non-productive.

Overall study outcomes, separate from this receptor: Because HLA typing was unavailable for some donors at each locus, only the typed subset was used in association tests. The only immune exposure information available for the cohort was CMV serostatus. The sequencing pipeline was judged likely to have produced a cluster of highly shared sequence variants as a technical artifact. According to a later analysis, parvovirus B19, influenza, CMV and Epstein-Barr virus appeared linked to several top co-occurrence clusters. Most CMV-associated TCR beta chains appeared to be HLA-restricted in a later analysis, and the HLA associations seemed to be driven largely by CMV exposure. Linkage disequilibrium might explain the correlated functional status among segregating V segments, but an unknown experimental factor could not be ruled out. The authors suggested that the approach could potentially be generalized to other disease states and immunological phenotypes. A further reported finding was that TCR beta sequences accurately predicted the HLA-A and HLA-B alleles for most subjects in the first cohort. In a later genetic analysis, a missense DCLRE1C variant was associated with V-gene and J-gene trimming of TCR beta chains, and the association was replicated in an independent cohort. The classifier was reported to diagnose cytomegalovirus status with high specificity and sensitivity in both the original and validation cohorts. In vitro tests confirmed that a few of the cytomegalovirus-associated TCR beta chains recognize cytomegalovirus antigens. In an earlier analysis of some 540 of the donors, most TCR beta V segments appeared in productive rearrangements about 87% or about 30% of the time, broadly matching IMGT annotations. Because the 87-base-pair reads could not distinguish some IMGT-functional V segments, including TRBV6-2 and TRBV6-3, those segments were excluded. This cohort had only TCR beta chains sequenced, and the lack of alpha or paired-chain data limited which features could be detected. In the study, around 150 TCR beta chains were listed as associated with cytomegalovirus. Sequencing depth was assumed to be roughly uniform across donors in the presence/absence analyses, though that assumption may not hold. In a later analysis, some 18,000 TCR beta sequences were associated with specific HLA alleles at a false discovery rate of 0.05. A later analysis found that HLA-associated TCR beta chains were more clonally expanded and had lower generation probabilities than equally common non-associated chains. While some public TCRs were present in many individuals, most TCR sequences turned up only very rarely across donors. Because counts were too low, roughly 16 rarely observed V segments, including chromosome 9 orphons, were left out of the earlier analysis of approximately 500 of the donors. According to a later genetic analysis, donors in an Asian-associated ancestry cluster had fewer N-insertions in productive TCRs than the approximately 650-donor mean. According to a later analysis, TCR association rates differed among HLA loci, with DRB1 alleles showing the most associated TCRs and HLA-C alleles showing the fewest. Assigning TCR associations to individual alleles was difficult when HLA alleles, especially DR and DQ, strongly co-occurred.

The sample taken for sequencing was PBMCs. Recombination linked TRBV27 to TRBJ2-3; the D gene lacks a confident call. The TCR sequence derives from a woman aged 40 to 49 in good health and CMV-seropositive. The CDR3 protein is CASSPTRDTQYF. DNA sequence: TGTGCCAGCAGTCCCACGCGGGATACGCAGTATTTT.